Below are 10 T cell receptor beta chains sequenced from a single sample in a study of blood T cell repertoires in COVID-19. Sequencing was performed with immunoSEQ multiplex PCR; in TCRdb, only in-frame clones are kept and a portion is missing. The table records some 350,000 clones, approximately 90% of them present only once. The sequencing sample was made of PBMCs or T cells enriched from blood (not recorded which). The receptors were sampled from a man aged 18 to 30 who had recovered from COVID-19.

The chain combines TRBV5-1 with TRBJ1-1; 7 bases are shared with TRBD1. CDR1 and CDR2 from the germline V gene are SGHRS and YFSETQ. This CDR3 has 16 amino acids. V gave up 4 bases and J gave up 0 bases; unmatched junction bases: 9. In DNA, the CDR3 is TGCGCCAGCAGCGTAAGACAGGGATCGATGAACACTGAAGCTTTCTTT. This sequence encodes CASSVRQGSMNTEAFF.

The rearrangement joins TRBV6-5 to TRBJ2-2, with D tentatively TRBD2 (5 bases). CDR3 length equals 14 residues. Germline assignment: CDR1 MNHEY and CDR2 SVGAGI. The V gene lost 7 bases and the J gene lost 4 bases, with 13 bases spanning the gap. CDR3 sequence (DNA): TGTGCCAGCATGGCCTACCGGGGCACCGGGGAGCTGTTTTTT. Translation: CASMAYRGTGELFF.

In DNA, the CDR3 is TGTGCCAGCAGCTTGAAAGGGAGAGGGCTCCCTGAAGCTTTCTTT. It encodes CASSLKGRGLPEAFF. The chain recombines TRBV5-4 with TRBJ1-1; D not certain. CDR3 length: 15 residues. In germline, CDR1 is SGHNT, CDR2 YYREEE (reference sequence). Trimming took off 1 base at V and 6 bases at J, with 16 bases between the two ends. The variable domain in full, with the rest retrieved from reference TRBV5-4 and TRBJ1-1, is ETGVTQSPTHLIKTRGQQVTLRCSSQSGHNTVSWYQQALGQGPQFIFQYYREEENGRGNFPPRFSGLQFPNYSSELNVNALELDDSALYLCASSLKGRGLPEAFFGQGTRLTVV.

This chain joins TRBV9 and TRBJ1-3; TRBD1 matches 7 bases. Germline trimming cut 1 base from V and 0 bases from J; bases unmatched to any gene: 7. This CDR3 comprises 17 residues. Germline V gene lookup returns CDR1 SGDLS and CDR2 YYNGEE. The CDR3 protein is CASSVSGTDISGNTIYF. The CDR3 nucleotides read TGTGCCAGCAGCGTATCCGGGACAGACATCTCTGGAAACACCATATATTTT.

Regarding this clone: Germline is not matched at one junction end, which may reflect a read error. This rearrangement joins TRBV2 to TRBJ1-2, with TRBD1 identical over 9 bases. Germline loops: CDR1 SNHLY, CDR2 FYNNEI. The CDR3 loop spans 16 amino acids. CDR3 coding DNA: TGTGCCAGCAGTGAATTTGGTGTAGGACAGGGGTGGTCGGGCCACTTC. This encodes CASSEFGVGQGWSGHF.

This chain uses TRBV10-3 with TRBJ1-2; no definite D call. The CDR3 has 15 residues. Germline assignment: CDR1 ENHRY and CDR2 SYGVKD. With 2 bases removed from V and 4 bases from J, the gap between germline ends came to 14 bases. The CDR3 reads CAISEGRGPAYGYTF. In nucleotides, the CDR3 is TGTGCCATCAGTGAGGGACGCGGGCCTGCCTATGGCTACACCTTC.

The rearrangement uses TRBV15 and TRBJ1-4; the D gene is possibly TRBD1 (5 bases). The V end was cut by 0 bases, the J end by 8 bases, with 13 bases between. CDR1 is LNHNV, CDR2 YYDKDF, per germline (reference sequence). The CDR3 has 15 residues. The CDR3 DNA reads TGTGCCACCAGCAGAGACCCATCGGGGGGGGAAAAACTGTTTTTT. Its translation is CATSRDPSGGEKLFF.

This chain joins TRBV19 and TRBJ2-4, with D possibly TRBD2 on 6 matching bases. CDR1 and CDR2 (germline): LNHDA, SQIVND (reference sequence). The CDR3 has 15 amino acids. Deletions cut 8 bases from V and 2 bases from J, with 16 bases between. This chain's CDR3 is CASERRGETKNIQYF. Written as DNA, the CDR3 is TGTGCCAGTGAGAGGCGGGGAGAAACCAAAAACATTCAGTACTTC.

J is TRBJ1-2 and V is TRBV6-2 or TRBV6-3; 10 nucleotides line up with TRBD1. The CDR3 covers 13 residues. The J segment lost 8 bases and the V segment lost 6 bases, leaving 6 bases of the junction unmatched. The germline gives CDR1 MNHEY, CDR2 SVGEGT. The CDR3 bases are TGTGCCAGCAGCTTCGACAGGGGGCGAGGCTACACCTTC. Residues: CASSFDRGRGYTF.

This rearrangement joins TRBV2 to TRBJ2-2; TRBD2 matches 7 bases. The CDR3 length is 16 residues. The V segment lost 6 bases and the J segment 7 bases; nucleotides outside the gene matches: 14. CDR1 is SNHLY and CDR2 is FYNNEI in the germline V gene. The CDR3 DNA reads TGTGCCAGCAGGGGGGGGACCCCCTTATTCGGCGGGGAGCTGTTTTTT. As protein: CASRGGTPLFGGELFF.